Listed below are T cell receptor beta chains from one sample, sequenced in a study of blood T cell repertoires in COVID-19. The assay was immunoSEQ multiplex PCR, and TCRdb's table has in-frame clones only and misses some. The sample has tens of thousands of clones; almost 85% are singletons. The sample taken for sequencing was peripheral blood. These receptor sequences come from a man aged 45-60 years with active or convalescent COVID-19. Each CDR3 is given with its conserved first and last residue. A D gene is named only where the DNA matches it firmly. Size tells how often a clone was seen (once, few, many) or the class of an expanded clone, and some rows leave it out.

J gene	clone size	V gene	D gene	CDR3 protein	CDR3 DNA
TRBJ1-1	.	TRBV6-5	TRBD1	CASSSRTGETEAFF	TGTGCCAGCAGTTCCCGGACAGGGGAAACTGAAGCTTTCTTT
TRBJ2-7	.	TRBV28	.	CASIPGTFSYEQYF	TGTGCCAGCATCCCTGGGACATTCTCCTACGAGCAGTACTTC
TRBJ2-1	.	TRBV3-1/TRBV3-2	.	CASSREEGVQFF	TGTGCCAGCAGCCGTGAGGAAGGGGTCCAGTTCTTC
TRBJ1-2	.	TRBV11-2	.	CASSLQGGNGYTF	TGTGCCAGCAGCTTACAGGGAGGAAATGGCTACACCTTC
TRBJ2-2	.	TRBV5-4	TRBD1	CASSPGGQGIPGELFF	TGTGCCAGCAGCCCTGGGGGACAGGGGATCCCCGGGGAGCTGTTTTTT
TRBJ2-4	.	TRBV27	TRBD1	CASSPGTGGDIQYF	TGTGCCAGCAGTCCCGGGACAGGGGGGGACATTCAGTACTTC
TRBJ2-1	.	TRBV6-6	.	CASSEIYNEQFF	TGTGCCAGCAGTGAGATATACAATGAGCAGTTCTTC
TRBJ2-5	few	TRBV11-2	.	CASRLGGGGETQYF	TGTGCCAGCAGATTAGGAGGGGGAGGGGAGACCCAGTACTTC
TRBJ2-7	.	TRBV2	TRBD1	CASSRDSTYEQYF	TGTGCCAGCAGTCGGGACAGTACCTACGAGCAGTACTTC
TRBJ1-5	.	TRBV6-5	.	CASSLTGTVSNQPQHF	TGTGCCAGCAGTTTAACAGGGACGGTGAGCAATCAGCCCCAGCATTTT
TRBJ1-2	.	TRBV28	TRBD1	CASSLLDRGIYGYTF	TGTGCCAGCAGTTTACTCGACAGGGGAATCTATGGCTACACCTTC
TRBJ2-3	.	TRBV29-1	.	CSVRGLLDESTDTQYF	TGCAGCGTTAGGGGCTTATTGGACGAGAGCACAGATACGCAGTATTTT